Listed below are T cell receptor beta chains from one sample, sequenced in a study of blood T cell repertoires in COVID-19. Repertoires were generated with immunoSEQ multiplex PCR, while TCRdb's copy carries only in-frame clones and drops some. The sample has 87,000 or so clones; 85% to 90% are singletons. Sample: peripheral blood. The receptors shown here come from a man aged 35-49 years with acute or convalescent COVID-19. Both conserved end residues are part of each CDR3. The D gene is left open where the match is weak. Clone size, where shown, is once, few, many, or a class for clones that have expanded.

CDR3 length	J gene	V gene	D gene	clone size	CDR3 protein	CDR3 DNA
17	TRBJ2-3	TRBV5-4	TRBD2	NA	CASSLAVGAGDADTQYF	TGTGCCAGCAGCTTGGCTGTCGGCGCGGGAGACGCAGATACGCAGTATTTT
13	TRBJ1-1	TRBV15	NA	NA	CATSRSEGSSAFF	TGTGCCACCAGCAGATCGGAGGGTTCGTCAGCTTTCTTT
14	TRBJ1-3	TRBV30	NA	NA	CAWKRDFDENTIYF	TGTGCCTGGAAGCGGGATTTCGACGAAAACACCATATATTTT
15	TRBJ2-2	TRBV7-2	TRBD1	NA	CASRAGTGLTGELFF	TGTGCCAGTAGGGCAGGGACAGGGCTCACCGGGGAGCTGTTTTTT
12	TRBJ2-1	TRBV14	NA	NA	CASSPRSNEQFF	TGTGCCAGCAGCCCTCGGAGCAATGAGCAGTTCTTC
13	TRBJ1-2	TRBV5-5	TRBD1	NA	CASSSGQGYGYTF	TGTGCCAGCAGCTCGGGACAGGGGTATGGCTACACCTTC
15	TRBJ1-3	TRBV2	NA	NA	CASSEVYGSGNTIYF	TGTGCCAGCAGTGAAGTATACGGCTCTGGAAACACCATATATTTT
15	TRBJ2-7	TRBV6-5	TRBD2	NA	CASSLSSGPSGEQYF	TGTGCCAGCAGTCTAAGTAGCGGGCCGTCGGGGGAGCAGTACTTC
11	TRBJ2-1	TRBV18	NA	NA	CASSLVDEQFF	TGTGCCAGCTCCTTAGTCGATGAGCAGTTCTTC
13	TRBJ2-1	TRBV19	NA	NA	CASSIPPINEQFF	TGTGCCAGTAGTATCCCCCCTATCAATGAGCAGTTCTTC
16	TRBJ2-5	TRBV9	TRBD1	NA	CASSVAGQGARETQYF	TGTGCCAGCAGCGTCGCGGGGCAGGGGGCTCGGGAGACCCAGTACTTC
15	TRBJ2-3	TRBV11-3	NA	few	CASSLSTGATDTQYF	TGTGCCAGCAGCTTGTCGACGGGAGCTACAGATACGCAGTATTTT
14	TRBJ1-1	TRBV13	NA	NA	CASSLGVMNTEAFF	TGTGCCAGCAGCTTAGGCGTAATGAACACTGAAGCTTTCTTT
16	TRBJ1-5	TRBV27	NA	few	CASRGWTDYSNQPQHF	TGTGCCAGCAGGGGCTGGACGGACTATAGCAATCAGCCCCAGCATTTT
12	TRBJ1-2	TRBV5-1	NA	NA	CASSLATGGYTF	TGCGCCAGCAGCTTGGCTACAGGCGGCTACACCTTC
16	TRBJ1-4	TRBV7-2	NA	once	CASSFRGTKGNEKLFF	TGTGCCAGCAGCTTTAGGGGGACAAAGGGAAATGAAAAACTGTTTTTT
13	TRBJ1-3	TRBV6-5	NA	few	CASTAFSGNTIYF	TGTGCCAGTACAGCTTTCTCTGGAAACACCATATATTTT
14	TRBJ1-3	TRBV5-4	NA	NA	CASSAGGAGNTIYF	TGTGCCAGCAGCGCGGGGGGGGCTGGAAACACCATATATTTT
14	TRBJ1-5	TRBV7-8	TRBD1	NA	CASRQGVGNQPQHF	TGTGCCAGTCGACAGGGCGTTGGCAATCAGCCCCAGCATTTT
13	TRBJ1-2	TRBV30	TRBD1	NA	CAWGQGAGRGYTF	TGTGCCTGGGGACAGGGGGCTGGTAGGGGCTACACCTTC
13	TRBJ1-2	TRBV29-1	NA	NA	CSVEDLQGYGYTF	TGCAGCGTTGAAGATCTTCAGGGCTATGGCTACACCTTC
15	TRBJ1-2	TRBV6-2/TRBV6-3	NA	NA	CASSYGGQSNYGYTF	TGTGCCAGCAGTTACGGGGGACAAAGTAACTATGGCTACACCTTC
14	TRBJ1-1	TRBV18	NA	NA	CASSPGGGVTEAFF	TGTGCCAGCTCACCGGGCGGCGGGGTTACTGAAGCTTTCTTT
18	TRBJ2-7	TRBV19	NA	NA	CASSMSGQYLAGAYEQYF	TGTGCCAGTAGTATGTCTGGACAGTACCTTGCTGGGGCCTACGAGCAGTACTTC
14	TRBJ1-2	TRBV4-2	NA	NA	CASSQEPSYYGYTF	TGTGCCAGCAGCCAAGAGCCCAGTTACTATGGCTACACCTTC
14	TRBJ2-3	TRBV5-8	NA	NA	CASPGTLSTDTQYF	TGTGCCAGCCCCGGGACACTTAGCACAGATACGCAGTATTTT
13	TRBJ2-3	TRBV7-3	TRBD2	NA	CASSLTAGTMVYF	TGTGCCAGCAGCTTAACGGCAGGGACTATGGTGTATTTT
11	TRBJ2-1	TRBV5-6	NA	NA	CASSLGGQQFF	TGTGCCAGCAGCTTGGGAGGCCAGCAGTTCTTC
15	TRBJ1-5	TRBV6-5	NA	NA	CASTRGQGLSQPQHF	TGTGCCAGCACTAGAGGCCAGGGTTTAAGTCAGCCCCAGCATTTT